This T cell receptor (beta chain) was retrieved from a study of blood T cells in healthy people across ages. Study-wide findings and caveats: Those diversity estimates obtained from one million T cells were thought to be underestimates.

A J-beta primer mix and a sample-barcoded 5' primer were used in a second PCR of about 7 to 12 cycles. Each cDNA molecule, via a template-switch adaptor with 12 random nucleotides, was tagged. Sequencing of every sample gave 3 million or more CDR3-containing paired-end reads. TCRdb independently ran MiXCR on the 5' RACE reads; one entry per CDR3 protein. Of hundreds of thousands of distinct CDR3 sequences detected, roughly 21% appear once; the ten largest clones hold roughly 3.6%. With 4 bases clipped from V and 11 bases from J, the junction kept 15 bases outside the gene matches. The length of the CDR3 is 15 residues. The germline V gene has CDR1 MDHEN and CDR2 SYDVKM. To note about this clonotype: Its cognate antigen is unknown.

Material for sequencing was blood. This chain connects TRBV28 to TRBJ2-3; 7 bases agree with TRBD1. This clonotype was sampled from a man in his 70s in good health. CDR3 in DNA: TGTGCCAGCAGTTCGACCGGGACAGCCAAGCTATGGCAGTATTTT. This encodes CASSSTGTAKLWQYF. Based on the CDR3 plus reference TRBV28 and TRBJ2-3, the full variable domain is DVKVTQSSRYLVKRTGEKVFLECVQDMDHENMFWYRQDPGLGLRLIYFSYDVKMKEKGDIPEGYSVSREKKERFSLILESASTNQTSMYLCASSSTGTAKLWQYFGPGTRLTVL.